Listed below are T cell receptor beta chains from one sample, sequenced in a study of cytomegalovirus exposure and HLA in healthy donors. The data were produced by immunoSEQ multiplex PCR, yet TCRdb's version contains in-frame clones alone and is incomplete. Of over 250,000 clones listed, 65% to 90% are singletons. The sequenced material came from PBMCs. The receptors were gathered from a woman younger than 35 in good health and CMV-seronegative. CDR3s include the opening cysteine and the closing phenylalanine or tryptophan. A D gene is named only where the DNA matches it firmly. Size tells how often a clone was seen (once, few, many) or the class of an expanded clone, and some rows leave it out.

CDR3	DNA	D	J	V	size
CASSRQGIGDEQFF	TGTGCCAGCAGTAGACAGGGGATCGGGGATGAGCAGTTCTTC	TRBD1	TRBJ2-1	TRBV6-1	-
CASSPQVRSPDGYTF	TGTGCCAGCTCACCACAGGTCAGGTCCCCTGATGGCTACACCTTC	-	TRBJ1-2	TRBV18	-
CASSLDGGLAVYEQYF	TGTGCCAGCAGCTTAGACGGGGGACTAGCGGTATACGAGCAGTACTTC	TRBD2	TRBJ2-7	TRBV7-2	-
CATSAGTEGEQFF	TGTGCCACCTCTGCCGGGACAGAGGGTGAGCAGTTCTTC	TRBD1	TRBJ2-1	TRBV15	-
CASTQTDNYGYTF	TGTGCCAGCACTCAGACAGATAACTATGGCTACACCTTC	-	TRBJ1-2	TRBV6-5	-
CAATDTSTDTQYF	TGTGCCGCCACGGACACGAGCACAGATACGCAGTATTTT	-	TRBJ2-3	TRBV25-1	once
CASSPRRAGGYEQYF	TGTGCCAGCAGCCCTCGGCGGGCGGGAGGGTACGAGCAGTACTTC	TRBD2	TRBJ2-7	TRBV7-9	few
CASSYSWDLDTEAFF	TGTGCCAGCAGTTACTCGTGGGACTTGGACACTGAAGCTTTCTTT	-	TRBJ1-1	TRBV6-5	-
CASSPLGGPLYEQYF	TGTGCCAGCAGCCCACTAGGCGGGCCCCTCTACGAGCAGTACTTC	-	TRBJ2-7	TRBV4-2	-
CASSYTSNQPQHF	TGTGCCAGCAGTTACACGAGCAATCAGCCCCAGCATTTT	-	TRBJ1-5	TRBV27	-
CASSLAMTGNEQFF	TGCGCCAGCAGCTTGGCCATGACAGGCAATGAGCAGTTCTTC	-	TRBJ2-1	TRBV5-1	once
CASSLGQLNQPQHF	TGTGCCAGCAGCCTGGGACAGTTAAATCAGCCCCAGCATTTT	TRBD1	TRBJ1-5	TRBV5-6	-
CASSLHGSGEQYF	TGCGCCAGCAGCCTCCACGGGTCCGGCGAGCAGTACTTC	-	TRBJ2-7	TRBV4-3	-
CASSRSGEGNTIYF	TGCGCCAGCAGCAGATCCGGGGAAGGAAACACCATATATTTT	-	TRBJ1-3	TRBV5-1	-
CASSATGINQPQHF	TGTGCCAGCAGCGCCACAGGGATCAATCAGCCCCAGCATTTT	-	TRBJ1-5	TRBV9	once
CASSVDRADTQYF	TGTGCCAGCAGTGTGGACAGGGCAGATACGCAGTATTTT	TRBD1	TRBJ2-3	TRBV25-1	-
CASSLFSSGGYNEQFF	TGTGCCAGCAGTTTATTTTCTAGCGGGGGGTACAATGAGCAGTTCTTC	TRBD2	TRBJ2-1	TRBV27	-
CASSQTPYSNQPQHF	TGCGCCAGCAGCCAGACACCCTATAGCAATCAGCCCCAGCATTTT	-	TRBJ1-5	TRBV4-1	-
CASSPTGGAADTIYF	TGTGCCAGCTCACCTACGGGAGGGGCGGCCGACACCATATATTTT	-	TRBJ1-3	TRBV18	once
CASSKYGYTF	TGTGCCAGCTCAAAATATGGCTACACCTTC	-	TRBJ1-2	TRBV25-1	-
CASSVQEGDNEQFF	TGTGCCAGCAGTGTTCAAGAGGGGGACAATGAGCAGTTCTTC	-	TRBJ2-1	TRBV6-4	-
CASSQDRVDGYTF	TGCGCCAGCAGTCAGGACAGGGTGGATGGCTACACCTTC	TRBD1	TRBJ1-2	TRBV5-1	once
CASSTGTSGIYEQYF	TGTGCCAGCTCAACCGGGACTAGCGGGATTTACGAGCAGTACTTC	TRBD2	TRBJ2-7	TRBV18	-
CASRMGQTGTDTQYF	TGTGCCAGCAGAATGGGACAGACAGGCACAGATACGCAGTATTTT	TRBD1	TRBJ2-3	TRBV6-6	-
CASSLTALEQYF	TGTGCCAGCAGCTTAACAGCTCTCGAGCAGTACTTC	-	TRBJ2-7	TRBV11-3	few
CASRSRGVTNTGELFF	TGTGCCAGCAGGTCCAGGGGGGTTACGAACACCGGGGAGCTGTTTTTT	-	TRBJ2-2	TRBV7-9	-
CASSQSPVLPTSTDTQYF	TGCGCCAGCAGCCAAAGCCCCGTACTGCCTACTAGCACAGATACGCAGTATTTT	-	TRBJ2-3	TRBV4-1	once
CASINRGREQYF	TGTGCCAGCATTAACAGGGGGAGGGAGCAGTACTTC	TRBD1	TRBJ2-7	TRBV6-6	-
CASSQVIITSGRRWADTQYF	TGTGCCAGCAGCCAAGTAATCATAACTAGCGGGAGAAGATGGGCAGATACGCAGTATTTT	TRBD2	TRBJ2-3	TRBV4-2	once
CASSPRQSSTNEKLFF	TGTGCCAGCTCACCACGCCAAAGCTCAACTAATGAAAAACTGTTTTTT	-	TRBJ1-4	TRBV18	-
CASSPISGTSVADTQYF	TGTGCCAGCTCACCCATCTCCGGGACTAGCGTTGCAGATACGCAGTATTTT	TRBD2	TRBJ2-3	TRBV18	-
CASSRQPGNTIYF	TGTGCCAGCAGTCGACAGCCTGGAAACACCATATATTTT	-	TRBJ1-3	TRBV28	once
CASSTRTGEVSNTEAFF	TGTGCCAGCAGCACGCGGACAGGGGAGGTTTCGAACACTGAAGCTTTCTTT	TRBD1	TRBJ1-1	TRBV7-6	-
CASSPPFSYEQYF	TGTGCCAGCTCACCACCGTTCAGCTACGAGCAGTACTTC	-	TRBJ2-7	TRBV18	-
CATSRPRDRDRLEFF	TGTGCCACCAGCAGACCCCGGGACAGGGATCGGCTGGAGTTCTTC	TRBD1	TRBJ2-1	TRBV15	once
CASSYGGGQPQHF	TGTGCCAGCAGTTACGGGGGAGGGCAGCCCCAGCATTTT	-	TRBJ1-5	TRBV6-5	-
CASSLERQGAIYNEQFF	TGTGCCAGCAGCTTAGAGCGACAGGGGGCGATTTATAATGAGCAGTTCTTC	TRBD1	TRBJ2-1	TRBV11-2	-
CSVGQGAGYGYTF	TGCAGCGTCGGACAGGGGGCAGGCTATGGCTACACCTTC	TRBD1	TRBJ1-2	TRBV29-1	once
CASSSSGTGLTEAFF	TGTGCCAGCAGTAGCTCCGGGACAGGGTTGACTGAAGCTTTCTTT	TRBD1	TRBJ1-1	TRBV6-5	-
CASSQGGQGYEQYF	TGCGCCAGCAGCCAAGGGGGACAGGGTTACGAGCAGTACTTC	TRBD1	TRBJ2-7	TRBV4-1	-